This T cell receptor beta chain was retrieved from a study of cytomegalovirus exposure and HLA in healthy donors. PCR used 60 Vbeta primers and 13 Jbeta primers. Measured with immunoSEQ multiplex PCR; TCRdb has only the in-frame clones, and not every one. This table has under 200,000 clones, roughly 13% appearing once. The receptor comes from a man aged 45 to 65 in good health and CMV-seropositive. The sequenced material came from PBMCs.

The CDR3 loop reads CAIQRRGNSPLHF. DNA of the CDR3: TGTGCCATTCAGCGACGGGGGAATTCACCCCTCCACTTT. The V gene is TRBV9, the J gene TRBJ1-6; D is possibly TRBD1 (5 bases). CDR1 is SGDLS and CDR2 is YYNGEE in the germline V gene. The CDR3 is 13 residues long. The V gene lost 9 bases and the J gene lost 7 bases, with 14 bases spanning the gap.